The 2 T cell receptor beta chains below come from one sample, sequenced in a study of cytomegalovirus exposure and HLA in healthy donors. Both 60 Vbeta primers and 13 Jbeta primers went into the PCR. The repertoire was sequenced with immunoSEQ multiplex PCR; TCRdb's copy has only in-frame clones and lacks some. The sample has tens of thousands of clones, around 70% seen once. Sequencing was performed on PBMCs. The source is a woman aged 40 to 55 in good health and CMV-seropositive.

The rearrangement links TRBV30 to TRBJ2-1, with D tentatively TRBD2 (5 bases). This CDR3 is built from 16 residues. Germline assignment: CDR1 GTSNPN and CDR2 SVGIG (reference sequence). The V gene lost 2 bases and the J gene lost 3 bases, with 17 bases spanning the gap. The CDR3 coding sequence is TGTGCCTGGAGTTTGACTTCCGGGGTTTTCTACAATGAGCAGTTCTTC. Protein product: CAWSLTSGVFYNEQFF. The full variable domain, in which reference TRBV30 and TRBJ2-1 provide the parts outside the CDR3, is SQTIHQWPATLVQPVGSPLSLECTVEGTSNPNLYWYRQAAGRGLQLLFYSVGIGQISSEVPQNLSASRPQDRQFILSSKKLLLSDSGFYLCAWSLTSGVFYNEQFFGPGTRLTVL.

This chain connects TRBV2 to TRBJ2-7; no clear D. This CDR3 is 12 amino acids long. The ends were cut back, 8 bases at V and 2 bases at J, with 10 bases in the middle. Germline lookup yields CDR1 SNHLY and CDR2 FYNNEI. The CDR3 DNA reads TGTGCCAGCCTACAGTTAGCCTACGAGCAGTACTTC. This sequence encodes CASLQLAYEQYF. Supplemented by reference TRBV2 and TRBJ2-7, the full variable domain reads EPEVTQTPSHQVTQMGQEVILRCVPISNHLYFYWYRQILGQKVEFLVSFYNNEISEKSEIFDDQFSVERPDGSNFTLKIRSTKLEDSAMYFCASLQLAYEQYFGPGTRLTVT.